This TCR beta chain is from a study of control samples from healthy donors and cancer patients. Data came from immunoSEQ multiplex PCR; TCRdb stores just in-frame clones and leaves some out. The top ten hold less than 10% of the sample, which has about 88,000 clones, over 85% seen once. CDR3 length equals 15 residues. Trimming cost V 3 bases and J 6 bases, with 15 bases left between them. Germline CDR1 is SGDLS and CDR2 is YYNGEE. The sequencing sample was made of blood. This sequence originates from a man younger than 35 in good health. The chain links TRBV9 to TRBJ1-4; D possibly corresponds to TRBD1 (6 bases). The CDR3 loop is CASSAWDTQDEKLFF. CDR3 sequence (DNA): TGTGCCAGCAGCGCCTGGGACACCCAAGATGAAAAACTGTTTTTT. Variable domain in full (rest from reference TRBV9 and TRBJ1-4): DSGVTQTPKHLITATGQRVTLRCSPRSGDLSVYWYQQSLDQGLQFLIQYYNGEERAKGNILERFSAQQFPDLHSELNLSSLELGDSALYFCASSAWDTQDEKLFFGSGTQLSVL.